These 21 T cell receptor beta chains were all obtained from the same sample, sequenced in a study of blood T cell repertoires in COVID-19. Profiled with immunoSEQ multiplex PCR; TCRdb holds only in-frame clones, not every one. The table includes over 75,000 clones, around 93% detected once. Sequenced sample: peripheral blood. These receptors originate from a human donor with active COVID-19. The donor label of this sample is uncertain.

CDR3 sequence: CATSDLRGYEQYF. The CDR3, as DNA: TGTGCCACCAGTGATTTGAGGGGCTACGAGCAGTACTTC. The V gene is TRBV24-1, the J gene TRBJ2-5, with D tentatively TRBD1 (5 bases). The DNA end lines up better with TRBJ2-7; the J call may be wrong. The CDR3 totals 13 residues. Germline V gives CDR1 KGHDR, CDR2 SFDVKD.

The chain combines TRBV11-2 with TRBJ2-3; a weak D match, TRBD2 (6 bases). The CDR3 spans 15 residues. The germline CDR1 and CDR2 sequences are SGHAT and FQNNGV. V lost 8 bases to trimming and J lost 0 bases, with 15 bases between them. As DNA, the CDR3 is TGTGCCAGCCGCCGACCCGGGACTAGCACAGATACGCAGTATTTT. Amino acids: CASRRPGTSTDTQYF. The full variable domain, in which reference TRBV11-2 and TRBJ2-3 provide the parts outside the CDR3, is EAGVAQSPRYKIIEKRQSVAFWCNPISGHATLYWYQQILGQGPKLLIQFQNNGVVDDSQLPKDRFSAERLKGVDSTLKIQPAKLEDSAVYLCASRRPGTSTDTQYFGPGTRLTVL.

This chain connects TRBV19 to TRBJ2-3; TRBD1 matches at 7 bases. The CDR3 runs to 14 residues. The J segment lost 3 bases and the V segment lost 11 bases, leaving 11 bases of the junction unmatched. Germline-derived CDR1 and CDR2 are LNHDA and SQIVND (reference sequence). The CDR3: CASRGQRGTDTQYF. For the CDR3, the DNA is TGTGCCTCTAGGGGACAGAGAGGGACAGATACGCAGTATTTT.

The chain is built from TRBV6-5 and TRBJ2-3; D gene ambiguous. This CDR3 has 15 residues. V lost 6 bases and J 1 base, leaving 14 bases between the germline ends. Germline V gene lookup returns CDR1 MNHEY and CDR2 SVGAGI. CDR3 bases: TGTGCCAGCAGCCTTGGTAAGGCGGGCACAGATACGCAGTATTTT. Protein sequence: CASSLGKAGTDTQYF.

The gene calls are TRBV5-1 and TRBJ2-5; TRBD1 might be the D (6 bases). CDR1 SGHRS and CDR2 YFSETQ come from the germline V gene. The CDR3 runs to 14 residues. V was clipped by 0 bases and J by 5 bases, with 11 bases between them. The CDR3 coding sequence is TGCGCCAGCAGCTTGGCAGGGGTGGGGGAGACCCAGTACTTC. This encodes CASSLAGVGETQYF.

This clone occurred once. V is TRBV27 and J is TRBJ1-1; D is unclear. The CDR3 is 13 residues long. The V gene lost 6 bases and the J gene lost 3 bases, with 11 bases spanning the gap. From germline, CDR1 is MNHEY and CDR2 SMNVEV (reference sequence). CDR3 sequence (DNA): TGTGCCAGCAGCGGGGAGCGGGACACTGAAGCTTTCTTT. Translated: CASSGERDTEAFF.

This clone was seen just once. CDR3 residues: CASSVGTTRADTQYF. DNA of the CDR3: TGTGCCAGCAGTGTAGGGACTACGAGGGCAGATACGCAGTATTTT. The chain uses TRBV2 and TRBJ2-3, with TRBD2 matching 7 bases. Germline assignment: CDR1 SNHLY and CDR2 FYNNEI. V was pared by 4 bases and J by 4 bases, with 8 bases of the junction left unmatched. This CDR3 region has 15 residues. Together with reference TRBV2 and TRBJ2-3, the CDR3 gives the full variable domain: EPEVTQTPSHQVTQMGQEVILRCVPISNHLYFYWYRQILGQKVEFLVSFYNNEISEKSEIFDDQFSVERPDGSNFTLKIRSTKLEDSAMYFCASSVGTTRADTQYFGPGTRLTVL.

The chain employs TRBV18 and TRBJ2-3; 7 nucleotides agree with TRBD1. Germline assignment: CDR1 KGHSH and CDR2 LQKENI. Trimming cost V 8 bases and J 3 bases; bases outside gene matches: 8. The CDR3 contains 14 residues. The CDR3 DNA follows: TGTGCCAGCCGAGGGGGCGTCACGACAGATACGCAGTATTTT. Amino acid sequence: CASRGGVTTDTQYF.

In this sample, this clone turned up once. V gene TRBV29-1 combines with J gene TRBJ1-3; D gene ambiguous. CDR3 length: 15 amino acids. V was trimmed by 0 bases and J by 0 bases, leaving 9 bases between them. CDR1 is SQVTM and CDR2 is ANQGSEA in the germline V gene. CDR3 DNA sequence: TGCAGCGTTGAAGATCTTGGCCCCTCTGGAAACACCATATATTTT. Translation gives CSVEDLGPSGNTIYF.

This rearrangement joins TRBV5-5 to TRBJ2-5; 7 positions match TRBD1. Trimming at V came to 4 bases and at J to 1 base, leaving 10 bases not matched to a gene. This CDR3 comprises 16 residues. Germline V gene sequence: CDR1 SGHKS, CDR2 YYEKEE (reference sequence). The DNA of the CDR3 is TGTGCCAGCAGCAAACGGGACAGAGCCGTCCAAGAGACCCAGTACTTC. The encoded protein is CASSKRDRAVQETQYF.

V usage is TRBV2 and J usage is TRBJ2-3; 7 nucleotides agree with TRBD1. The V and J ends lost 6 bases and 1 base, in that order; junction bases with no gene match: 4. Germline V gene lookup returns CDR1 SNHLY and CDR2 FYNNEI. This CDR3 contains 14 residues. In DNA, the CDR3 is TGTGCCAGCAGGAGACAGGGTGGCACAGATACGCAGTATTTT. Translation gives CASRRQGGTDTQYF.

In nucleotides, the CDR3 is TGTGCCAGCAGTTTCACAGGGGTAAATCAGCCCCAGCATTTT. This gives the protein CASSFTGVNQPQHF. The rearrangement uses TRBV6-5 and TRBJ1-5; 7 bases fit TRBD1. The CDR3 is made up of 14 amino acids. Germline CDR1 and CDR2: MNHEY and SVGAGI. V lost 4 bases to trimming and J lost 4 bases; unmatched junction nucleotides: 4.

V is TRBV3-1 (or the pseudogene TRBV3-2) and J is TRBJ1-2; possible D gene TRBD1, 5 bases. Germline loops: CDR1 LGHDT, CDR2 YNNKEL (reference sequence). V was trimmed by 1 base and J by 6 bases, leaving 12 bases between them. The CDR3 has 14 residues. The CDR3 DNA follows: TGTGCCAGCAGCCAAGCCGGGCGGGGGGATGGCTACACCTTC. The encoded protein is CASSQAGRGDGYTF.

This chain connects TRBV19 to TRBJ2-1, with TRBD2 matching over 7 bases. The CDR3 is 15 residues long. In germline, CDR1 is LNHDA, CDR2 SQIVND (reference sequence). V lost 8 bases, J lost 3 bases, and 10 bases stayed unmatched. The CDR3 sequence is CASAMGGGDYNEQFF. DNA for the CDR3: TGTGCCAGTGCTATGGGCGGGGGTGACTACAATGAGCAGTTCTTC.

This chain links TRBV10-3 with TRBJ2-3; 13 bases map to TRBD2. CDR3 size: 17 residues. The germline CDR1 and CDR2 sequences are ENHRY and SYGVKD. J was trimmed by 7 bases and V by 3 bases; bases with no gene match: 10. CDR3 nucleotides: TGTGCCATCAGTGATCCCGGGACTAGCGGGGTAACCCATACGCAGTATTTT. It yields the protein CAISDPGTSGVTHTQYF.

The CDR3 region has the DNA TGCGCCAGCAGCCAGCTTGCGGAGAACACCGGGGAGCTGTTTTTT. This codes for CASSQLAENTGELFF. The chain is built from TRBV4-1 and TRBJ2-2, with D unclear. Trimming took off 3 bases at V and 1 base at J, with 9 bases between the two ends. Germline values: CDR1 MGHRA, CDR2 YSYEKL. This CDR3 is built from 15 residues.

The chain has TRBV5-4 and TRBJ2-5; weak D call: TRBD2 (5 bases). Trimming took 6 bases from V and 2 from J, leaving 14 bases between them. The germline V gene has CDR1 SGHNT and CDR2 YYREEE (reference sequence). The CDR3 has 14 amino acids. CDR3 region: CASTGLPTQETQYF. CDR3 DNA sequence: TGTGCCAGCACAGGACTCCCAACACAAGAGACCCAGTACTTC.

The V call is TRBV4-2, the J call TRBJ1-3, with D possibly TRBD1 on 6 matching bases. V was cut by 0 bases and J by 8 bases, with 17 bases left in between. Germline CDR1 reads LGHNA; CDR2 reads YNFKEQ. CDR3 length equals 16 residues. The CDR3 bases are TGTGCCAGCAGCCAAGACGTACAGGGAGGGGGGGACACCATATATTTT. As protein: CASSQDVQGGGDTIYF.

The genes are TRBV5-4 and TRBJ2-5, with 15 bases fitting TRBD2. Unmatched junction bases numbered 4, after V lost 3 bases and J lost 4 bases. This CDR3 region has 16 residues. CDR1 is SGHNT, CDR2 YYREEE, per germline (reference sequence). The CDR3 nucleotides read TGTGCCAGCAGCTCCGGACTAGCGGGGGGGCGAGAGACCCAGTACTTC. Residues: CASSSGLAGGRETQYF. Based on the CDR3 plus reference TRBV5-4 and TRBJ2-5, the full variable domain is ETGVTQSPTHLIKTRGQQVTLRCSSQSGHNTVSWYQQALGQGPQFIFQYYREEENGRGNFPPRFSGLQFPNYSSELNVNALELDDSALYLCASSSGLAGGRETQYFGPGTRLLVL.

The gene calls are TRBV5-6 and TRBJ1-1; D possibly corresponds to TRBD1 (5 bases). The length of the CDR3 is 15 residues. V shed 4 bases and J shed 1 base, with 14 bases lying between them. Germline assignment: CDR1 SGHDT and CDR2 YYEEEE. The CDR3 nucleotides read TGTGCCAGCAGCCGAAGGGGCCAGGGGAACACTGAAGCTTTCTTT. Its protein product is CASSRRGQGNTEAFF. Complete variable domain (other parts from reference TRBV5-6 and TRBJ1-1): DAGVTQSPTHLIKTRGQQVTLRCSPKSGHDTVSWYQQALGQGPQFIFQYYEEEERQRGNFPDRFSGHQFPNYSSELNVNALLLGDSALYLCASSRRGQGNTEAFFGQGTRLTVV.

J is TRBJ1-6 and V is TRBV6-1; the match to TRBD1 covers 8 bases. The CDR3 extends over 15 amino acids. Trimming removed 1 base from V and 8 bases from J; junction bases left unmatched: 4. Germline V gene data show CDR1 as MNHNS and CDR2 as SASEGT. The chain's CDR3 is CASSEGTGHDSPLHF. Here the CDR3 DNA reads TGTGCCAGCAGTGAAGGGACAGGGCACGATTCACCCCTCCACTTT.